A selection of T cell receptor beta chains follows, all from one sample in a study of shared clonotypes between healthy human individuals. Libraries were prepared by immunoSEQ multiplex PCR; TCRdb keeps only in-frame clonotypes and omits some of them. The data hold 640,000 or so clones, with about two thirds observed a single time. Sequenced: memory CD4+ T cells sorted from blood. These TCRs come from a woman between 25 and 40 years old in good health. The CDR3 runs from the conserved cysteine through the conserved F or W. D genes are given only for firm matches. Only part of the rows carry a size: once, few, many, or a class if the clone is expanded.

clone size	V gene	D gene	J gene	CDR3 DNA	CDR3 protein
few	TRBV27	NA	TRBJ2-1	TGTGCCAGCACCTGGCGAAGGGGGGAAGGAAATGAGCAGTTCTTC	CASTWRRGEGNEQFF
NA	TRBV9	TRBD1	TRBJ2-2	TGTGCCAGCAGCGGCGATCTCGGGACAGGGGGCACCGGGGAGCTGTTTTTT	CASSGDLGTGGTGELFF
few	TRBV5-1	TRBD1	TRBJ1-5	TGCGCCAGCAGCTTACAGGGGGAGTACAATCAGCCCCAGCATTTT	CASSLQGEYNQPQHF
once	TRBV5-1	TRBD1	TRBJ1-5	TGCGCCAGCAGCACAGGGGGCGGCAATCAGCCCCAGCATTTT	CASSTGGGNQPQHF
NA	TRBV19	TRBD1	TRBJ1-2	TGTGCCAGTAGTAGGAGACAGGGGCGCTATGGCTACACCTTC	CASSRRQGRYGYTF
NA	TRBV7-9	TRBD2	TRBJ2-2	TGTGCCAGCAGCTCTGACGTCGGGGGGTTAGTGAACACCGGGGAGCTGTTTTTT	CASSSDVGGLVNTGELFF
NA	TRBV7-9	TRBD2	TRBJ2-7	TGTGCCAGCAGCGGTGGGACTAGCGGCTCCTACGAGCAGTACTTC	CASSGGTSGSYEQYF
NA	TRBV7-7	TRBD2	TRBJ2-1	TGTGCCAGCAGCTTTGGGACTAGCGACGGGGGTGAGCAGTTCTTC	CASSFGTSDGGEQFF
NA	TRBV6-1	NA	TRBJ2-3	TGTGCCAGCAGTGAATTTACTAGCTTAAGCACAGATACGCAGTATTTT	CASSEFTSLSTDTQYF
NA	TRBV2	NA	TRBJ2-7	TGTGCCAGCAGTGAAGGGCTAGTCAGGTACGAGCAGTACTTC	CASSEGLVRYEQYF
NA	TRBV7-9	TRBD1	TRBJ2-5	TGTGCCAGCAGCTCCTGGACGGGACAGGTCCTGACCCAGTACTTC	CASSSWTGQVLTQYF
NA	TRBV7-9	TRBD2	TRBJ2-1	TGTGCCAGCAGCTTAGCGTGGACTAGCGGGACCTACAATGAGCAGTTCTTC	CASSLAWTSGTYNEQFF
NA	TRBV7-9	NA	TRBJ2-7	TGTGCCAGCAGCAGGACCAGCTCCTACGAGCAGTACTTC	CASSRTSSYEQYF
many	TRBV20-1	NA	TRBJ1-4	TGCAGTGCTAGAGTAGGGGAAAAACTGTTTTTT	CSARVGEKLFF
NA	TRBV5-4	NA	TRBJ2-7	TGTGCCAGCAGCTTGGGTATAGGACGGACTACCTACGAGCAGTACTTC	CASSLGIGRTTYEQYF
NA	TRBV27	TRBD1	TRBJ1-1	TGTGCCAGCAAAACTTGGACAGGGGGCGAACCGAACACTGAAGCTTTCTTT	CASKTWTGGEPNTEAFF
NA	TRBV16	TRBD1	TRBJ2-7	TGTGCCAGCAGCCATTGGGACAGGGGATCTCTACGCGAGCAGTACTTC	CASSHWDRGSLREQYF
NA	TRBV2	NA	TRBJ2-7	TGTGCCAGCAGTCCGTCCCGCGAGCAGTACTTC	CASSPSREQYF
NA	TRBV7-6	NA	TRBJ2-7	TGTGCCAGCAGCTTTACTCAGGGCGGCGAGCAGTACTTC	CASSFTQGGEQYF